This T cell receptor (beta chain) was documented in a study of shared clonotypes between healthy human individuals. CD4+ cells yielded CD45RA+ naive and CD45RA-negative memory subsets. The CDR3 is 14 amino acids. V shed 0 bases and J shed 3 bases, with 8 bases lying between them. The germline V gene has CDR1 SGHVS and CDR2 FNYEAQ. Here immunoSEQ multiplex PCR was the method, and the copy in TCRdb shows in-frame clones only, minus some. The sample contains 2.3 million or so clones, about 92% of which appear only once. This sequence joins TRBV7-6 and TRBJ1-1; possibly TRBD1 for D (5 bases). The TCR sequence derives from a man younger than 35 in good health. Some clones in this sample may be carry-over from other donors' samples. The sample comprised naive CD4+ T cells from PBMCs. Sample subset: CD45RA+ positively selected. CDR3 sequence reads: CASSLARADTEAFF. The CDR3 nucleotides read TGTGCCAGCAGCTTAGCCAGGGCCGACACTGAAGCTTTCTTT.